These 12 T cell receptor beta chains originate from one sample sequenced in a study of human T cells and chemical hapten exposure. Regarding time point: patch test 1, 2 weeks after DPC sensitization. Treatment here: therapeutic diphenylcyclopropenone sensitization with weekly scalp DPC. A single record per CDR3 protein comes from TCRdb applying MiXCR to the RACE reads. The data contain roughly 100,000 distinct CDR3 sequences, 9.5% to 11% of them singletons. The sequenced sample was whole blood, obtained in connection with sensitization to the hapten diphenylcyclopropenone (DPC). These receptors all come from a woman aged 40 to 50 with alopecia areata. Some clones in this sample may be carry-over from other donors' samples.

The rearrangement joins TRBV28 to TRBJ2-1; 7 nucleotides line up with TRBD1. The CDR3 covers 18 residues. The V gene's germline CDR1 is MDHEN and CDR2 SYDVKM. The J segment lost 4 bases and the V segment lost 1 base, leaving 13 bases of the junction unmatched. The CDR3 is CASSLLGTRTGYYNEQFF. The CDR3 bases are TGTGCCAGCAGTTTATTGGGTACTCGGACAGGATATTACAATGAGCAGTTCTTC.

This clonotype was recorded a few times. V usage is TRBV2 and J usage is TRBJ2-7; 7 nucleotides align to TRBD2. CDR1 and CDR2 (germline): SNHLY, FYNNEI. J lost 2 bases, V lost 5 bases, and 6 bases had no gene match. The CDR3 has 14 residues. DNA of the CDR3: TGTGCCAGCAGTTGGACTAGGACCCCCTACGAGCAGTACTTC. Encoded protein: CASSWTRTPYEQYF.

At least ten counts were recorded for this clonotype. This rearrangement joins TRBV12-3 or TRBV12-4 to TRBJ2-7; TRBD1 agrees at 9 bases. The CDR3 sequence is 15 residues long. Trimming cost V 6 bases and J 3 bases; bases outside gene matches: 9. CDR3 coding DNA: TGTGCCAGCAGATTGGGGACAGGGACAATCTACGAGCAGTACTTC. Translating gives CASRLGTGTIYEQYF.

This clonotype was seen many times. The genes are TRBV18 and TRBJ1-2; the D is unclear. Germline V gene lookup returns CDR1 KGHSH and CDR2 LQKENI. The CDR3 contains 13 residues. V lost 6 bases and J 2 bases, leaving 10 bases between the germline ends. The CDR3 is CASSLRENYGYTF. The CDR3 DNA follows: TGTGCCAGCTCCTTGCGGGAGAACTATGGCTACACCTTC.

The chain couples TRBV7-2 to TRBJ2-3; D not resolved. Between the trimmed V and J ends, which lost 5 bases and 4 bases, there was a span of 7 bases. Germline loops: CDR1 SGHTA, CDR2 FQGNSA. This CDR3 is built from 12 residues. In nucleotides, the CDR3 is TGTGCCAGCAGCCCCCAGTCAGATACGCAGTATTTT. Residues: CASSPQSDTQYF.

This clonotype was observed many times. V and J are TRBV12-3 or TRBV12-4 and TRBJ2-7, with 15 bases matching TRBD2. This CDR3 has 14 residues. V lost 5 bases to trimming and J lost 7 bases; unmatched junction nucleotides: 3. The CDR3, as DNA: TGTGCCAGCAGTCCGGGACTAGCGGGGGGAGAGCAGTACTTC. Translation gives CASSPGLAGGEQYF.

This clonotype was found many times. This chain connects TRBV6-6 to TRBJ1-6; D is undetermined. Germline CDR1 reads MNHNY; CDR2 reads SVGAGI (reference sequence). The CDR3 covers 20 residues. V was pared by 0 bases and J by 10 bases, with 28 bases between. The CDR3 nucleotides are TGTGCCAGCAGTTACTCGGACGGGGTGTGGAGGGCTACTCCAATATCACCCCTCCACTTT. Translated: CASSYSDGVWRATPISPLHF.

V usage is TRBV7-2 and J usage is TRBJ2-6; tentatively, D is TRBD1 (5 bases). Germline values: CDR1 SGHTA, CDR2 FQGNSA. The CDR3 is 17 amino acids. V shed 2 bases and J shed 0 bases, with 11 bases lying between them. The CDR3: CASSLQGRGSGANVLTF. CDR3 in DNA: TGTGCCAGCAGCTTACAGGGTAGGGGCTCTGGGGCCAACGTCCTGACTTTC.

This clonotype was seen many times. The chain uses TRBV11-2 and TRBJ2-7; weak D call: TRBD1 (5 bases). Per the germline V gene, CDR1 is SGHAT and CDR2 is FQNNGV. The CDR3 loop spans 13 amino acids. With 5 bases removed from V and 2 bases from J, the gap between germline ends came to 10 bases. CDR3 amino acids: CASSRQLTYEQYF. CDR3 sequence (DNA): TGTGCCAGCAGCCGACAGCTAACCTACGAGCAGTACTTC.

This chain links TRBV12-3 or TRBV12-4 with TRBJ1-4; tentatively, D is TRBD1 (5 bases). The V and J ends lost 3 bases and 8 bases respectively, with 16 bases between them. The length of the CDR3 is 15 residues. The CDR3 nucleotides read TGTGCCAGCAGTTTGATGGGGCTAGGAAAGGAAAAACTGTTTTTT. It translates to CASSLMGLGKEKLFF.

This chain joins TRBV6-2 or TRBV6-3 and TRBJ2-6; D is unclear. V was trimmed by 11 bases and J by 8 bases, leaving 22 bases between them. Per germline, CDR1 MNHEY and CDR2 SVGEGT. This CDR3 contains 15 residues. The CDR3, as DNA: TGTGCCGCCTTGACTGAGCCTACCTTCCCCAACGTCCTGACTTTC. Translation gives CAALTEPTFPNVLTF.

This clonotype showed up many times. The rearrangement joins TRBV12-3 or TRBV12-4 to TRBJ2-1, with D possibly being TRBD2 (5 bases). Trimming left V 10 bases short and J 1 base short, with 14 bases between. The CDR3 runs 14 residues. The CDR3 nucleotides read TGTGCCAATCAGCGTAGCGTGTCCTACAATGAGCAGTTCTTC. Its protein product is CANQRSVSYNEQFF.